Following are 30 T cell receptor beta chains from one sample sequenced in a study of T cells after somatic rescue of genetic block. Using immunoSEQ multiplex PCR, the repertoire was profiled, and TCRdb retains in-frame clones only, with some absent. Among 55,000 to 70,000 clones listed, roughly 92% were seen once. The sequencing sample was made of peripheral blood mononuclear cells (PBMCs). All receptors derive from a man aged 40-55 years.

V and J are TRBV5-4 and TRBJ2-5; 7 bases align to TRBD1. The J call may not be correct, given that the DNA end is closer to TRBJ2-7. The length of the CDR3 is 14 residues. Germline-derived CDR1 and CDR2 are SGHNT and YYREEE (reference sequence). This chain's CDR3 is CASRSSGTEYEQYF. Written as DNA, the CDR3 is TGTGCCAGCAGATCCTCCGGGACAGAATACGAGCAGTACTTC.

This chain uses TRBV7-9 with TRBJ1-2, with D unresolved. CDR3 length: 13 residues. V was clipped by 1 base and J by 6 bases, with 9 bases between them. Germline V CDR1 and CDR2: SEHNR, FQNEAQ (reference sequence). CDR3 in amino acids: CASSLGSQDGYTF. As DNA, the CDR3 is TGTGCCAGCAGCTTAGGGTCCCAAGATGGCTACACCTTC.

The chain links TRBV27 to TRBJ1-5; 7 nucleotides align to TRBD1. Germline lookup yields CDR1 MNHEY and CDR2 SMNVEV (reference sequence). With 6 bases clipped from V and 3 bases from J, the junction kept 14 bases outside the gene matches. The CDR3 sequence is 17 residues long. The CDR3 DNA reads TGTGCCAGCAGCCGAAGACAGGGAACAGGGTCCAATCAGCCCCAGCATTTT. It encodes CASSRRQGTGSNQPQHF.

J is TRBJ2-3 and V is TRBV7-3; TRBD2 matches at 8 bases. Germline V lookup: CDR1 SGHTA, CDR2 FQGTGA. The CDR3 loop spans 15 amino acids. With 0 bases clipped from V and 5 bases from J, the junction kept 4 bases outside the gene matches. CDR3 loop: CASSLTAGGRDTQYF. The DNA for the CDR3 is TGTGCCAGCAGCTTAACGGCGGGGGGTAGAGATACGCAGTATTTT.

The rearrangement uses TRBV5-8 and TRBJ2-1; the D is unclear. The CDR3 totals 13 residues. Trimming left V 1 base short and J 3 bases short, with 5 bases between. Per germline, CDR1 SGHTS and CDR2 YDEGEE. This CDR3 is CASSLYYYNEQFF. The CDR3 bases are TGTGCCAGCAGCTTGTACTACTACAATGAGCAGTTCTTC.

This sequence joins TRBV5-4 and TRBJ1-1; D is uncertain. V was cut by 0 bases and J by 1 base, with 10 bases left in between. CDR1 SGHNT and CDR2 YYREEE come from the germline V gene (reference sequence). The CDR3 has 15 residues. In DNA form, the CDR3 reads TGTGCCAGCAGCTTGGGGCAGCGCGCGAACACTGAAGCTTTCTTT. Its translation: CASSLGQRANTEAFF.

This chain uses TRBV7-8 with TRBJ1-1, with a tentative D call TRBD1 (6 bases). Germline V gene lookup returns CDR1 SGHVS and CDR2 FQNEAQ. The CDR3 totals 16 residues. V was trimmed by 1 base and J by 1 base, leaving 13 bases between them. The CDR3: CASSLEGGGGNTEAFF. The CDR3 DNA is TGTGCCAGCAGCTTAGAAGGGGGAGGGGGGAACACTGAAGCTTTCTTT.

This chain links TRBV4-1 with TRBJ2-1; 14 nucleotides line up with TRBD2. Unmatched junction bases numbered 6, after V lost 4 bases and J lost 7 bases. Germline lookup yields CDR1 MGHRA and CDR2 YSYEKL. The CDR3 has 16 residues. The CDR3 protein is CASSPGLAGGGNEQFF. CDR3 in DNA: TGCGCCAGCAGCCCTGGACTAGCGGGGGGAGGGAATGAGCAGTTCTTC.

CDR3 nucleotides: TGTGCCAGCGGAGGGGCTGCTAACTATGGCTACACCTTC. Translation gives CASGGAANYGYTF. The V and J genes are TRBV27 and TRBJ1-2; D may be TRBD1 (5 bases). The ends were cut back, 8 bases at V and 0 bases at J, with 10 bases in the middle. Germline V gene lookup returns CDR1 MNHEY and CDR2 SMNVEV (reference sequence). This CDR3 region has 13 residues.

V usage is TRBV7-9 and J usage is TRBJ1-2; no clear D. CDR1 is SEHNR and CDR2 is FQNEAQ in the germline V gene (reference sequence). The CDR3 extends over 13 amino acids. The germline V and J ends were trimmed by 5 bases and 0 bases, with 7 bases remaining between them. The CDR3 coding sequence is TGTGCCAGCAGCCGCACCACTAACTATGGCTACACCTTC. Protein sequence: CASSRTTNYGYTF.

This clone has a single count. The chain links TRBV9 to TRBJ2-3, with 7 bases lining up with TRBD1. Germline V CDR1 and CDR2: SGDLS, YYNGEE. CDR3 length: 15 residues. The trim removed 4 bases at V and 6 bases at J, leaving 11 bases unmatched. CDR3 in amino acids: CASSILGQVGDTQYF. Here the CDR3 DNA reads TGTGCCAGCAGCATTCTAGGACAGGTTGGGGATACGCAGTATTTT.

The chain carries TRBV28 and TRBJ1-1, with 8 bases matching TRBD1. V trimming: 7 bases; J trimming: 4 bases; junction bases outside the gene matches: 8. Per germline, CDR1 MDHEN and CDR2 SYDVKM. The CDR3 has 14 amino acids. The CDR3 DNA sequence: TGTGCCAGCACCCCGGGACAGGTGTTCACTGAAGCTTTCTTT. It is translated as CASTPGQVFTEAFF.

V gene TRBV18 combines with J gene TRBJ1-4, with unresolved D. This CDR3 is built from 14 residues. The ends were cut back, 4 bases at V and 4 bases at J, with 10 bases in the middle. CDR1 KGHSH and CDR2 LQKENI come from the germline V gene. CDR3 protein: CASSQDGINEKLFF. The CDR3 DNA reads TGTGCCAGCTCACAGGACGGGATTAATGAAAAACTGTTTTTT.

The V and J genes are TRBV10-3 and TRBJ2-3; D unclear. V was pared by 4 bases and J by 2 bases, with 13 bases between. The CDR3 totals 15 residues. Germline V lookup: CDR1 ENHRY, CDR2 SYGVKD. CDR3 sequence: CAISGADLSTDTQYF. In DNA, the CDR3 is TGTGCCATCAGTGGGGCCGATCTGTCCACAGATACGCAGTATTTT.

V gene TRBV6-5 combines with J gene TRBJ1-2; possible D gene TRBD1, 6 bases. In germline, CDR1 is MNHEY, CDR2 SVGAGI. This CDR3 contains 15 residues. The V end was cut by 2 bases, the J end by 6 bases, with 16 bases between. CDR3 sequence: CASSYGGGRENGYTF. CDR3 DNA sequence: TGTGCCAGCAGTTACGGGGGGGGGCGCGAGAATGGCTACACCTTC.

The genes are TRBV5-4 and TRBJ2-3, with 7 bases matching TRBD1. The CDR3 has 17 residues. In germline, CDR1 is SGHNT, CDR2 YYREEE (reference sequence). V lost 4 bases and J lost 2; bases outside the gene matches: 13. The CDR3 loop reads CASSGETGPLDTDTQYF. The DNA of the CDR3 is TGTGCCAGCAGCGGGGAGACAGGGCCCCTCGACACAGATACGCAGTATTTT.

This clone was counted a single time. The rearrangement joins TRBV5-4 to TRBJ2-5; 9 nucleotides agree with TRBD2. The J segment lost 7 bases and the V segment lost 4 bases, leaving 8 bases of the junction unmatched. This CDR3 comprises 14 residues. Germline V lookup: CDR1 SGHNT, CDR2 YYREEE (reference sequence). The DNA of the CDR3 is TGTGCCAGCAGCCGACTAGCGGAAGCCAGGACCCAGTACTTC. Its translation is CASSRLAEARTQYF.

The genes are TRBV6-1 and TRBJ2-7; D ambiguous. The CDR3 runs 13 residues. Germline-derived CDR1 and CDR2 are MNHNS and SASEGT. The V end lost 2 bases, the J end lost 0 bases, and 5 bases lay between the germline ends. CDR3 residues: CASSESSSYEQYF. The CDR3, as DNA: TGTGCCAGCAGTGAATCCAGCTCCTACGAGCAGTACTTC.

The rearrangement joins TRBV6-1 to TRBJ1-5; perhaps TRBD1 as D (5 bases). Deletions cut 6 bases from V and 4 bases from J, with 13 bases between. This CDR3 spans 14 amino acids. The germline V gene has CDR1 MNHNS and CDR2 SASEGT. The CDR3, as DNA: TGTGCCAGCAGGCAAGGGGCGGGAAATCAGCCCCAGCATTTT. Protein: CASRQGAGNQPQHF.

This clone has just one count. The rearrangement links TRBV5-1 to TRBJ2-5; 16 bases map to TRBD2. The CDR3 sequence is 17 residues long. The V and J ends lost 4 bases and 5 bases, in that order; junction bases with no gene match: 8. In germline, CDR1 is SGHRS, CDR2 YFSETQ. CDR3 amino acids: CASSDGTSGRAGETQYF. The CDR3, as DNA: TGCGCCAGCAGCGACGGGACTAGCGGGAGGGCAGGGGAGACCCAGTACTTC.

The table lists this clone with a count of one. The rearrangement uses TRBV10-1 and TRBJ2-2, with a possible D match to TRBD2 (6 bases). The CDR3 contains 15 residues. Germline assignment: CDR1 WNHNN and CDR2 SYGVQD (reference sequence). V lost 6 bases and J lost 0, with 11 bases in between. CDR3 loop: CASSRDFSNTGELFF. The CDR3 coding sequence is TGCGCCAGCAGCAGGGACTTTTCGAACACCGGGGAGCTGTTTTTT.

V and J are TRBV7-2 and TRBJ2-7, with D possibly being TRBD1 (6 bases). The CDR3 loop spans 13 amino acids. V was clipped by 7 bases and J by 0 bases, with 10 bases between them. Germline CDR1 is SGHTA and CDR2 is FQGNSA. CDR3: CASNLDSSYEQYF. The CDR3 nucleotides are TGTGCCAGCAACCTGGACAGCTCCTACGAGCAGTACTTC.

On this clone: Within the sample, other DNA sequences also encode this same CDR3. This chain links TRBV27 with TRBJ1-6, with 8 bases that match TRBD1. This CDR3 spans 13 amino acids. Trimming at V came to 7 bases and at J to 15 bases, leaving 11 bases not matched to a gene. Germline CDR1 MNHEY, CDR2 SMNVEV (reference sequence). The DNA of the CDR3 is TGTGCCAGCACCTCGAGGACAGGGCAGGACCTCCACTTT. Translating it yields CASTSRTGQDLHF.

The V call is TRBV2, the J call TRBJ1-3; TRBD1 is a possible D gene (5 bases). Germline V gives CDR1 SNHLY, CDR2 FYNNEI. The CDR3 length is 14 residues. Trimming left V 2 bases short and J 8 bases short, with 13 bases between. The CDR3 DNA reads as TGTGCCAGCAGTGAACTTAGGGGCTCTTACACCATATATTTT. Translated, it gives CASSELRGSYTIYF.

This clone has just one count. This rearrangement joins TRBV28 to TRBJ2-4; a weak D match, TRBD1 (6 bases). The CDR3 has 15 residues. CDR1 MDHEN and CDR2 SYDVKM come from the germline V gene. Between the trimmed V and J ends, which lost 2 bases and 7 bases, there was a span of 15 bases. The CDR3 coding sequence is TGTGCCAGCAGTTTAGGTCCAGGGGCCATGAACATTCAGTACTTC. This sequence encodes CASSLGPGAMNIQYF.

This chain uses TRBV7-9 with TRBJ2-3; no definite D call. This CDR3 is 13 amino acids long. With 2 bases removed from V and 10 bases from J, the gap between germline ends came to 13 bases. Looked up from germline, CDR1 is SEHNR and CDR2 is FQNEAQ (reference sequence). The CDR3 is CASSLRAERSQYF. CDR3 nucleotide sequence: TGTGCCAGCAGCTTACGGGCCGAGAGATCGCAGTATTTT.

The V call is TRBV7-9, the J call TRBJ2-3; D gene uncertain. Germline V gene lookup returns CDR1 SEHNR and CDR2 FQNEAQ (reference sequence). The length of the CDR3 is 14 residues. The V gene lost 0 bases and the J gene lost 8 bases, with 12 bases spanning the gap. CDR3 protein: CASSLATEWGTQYF. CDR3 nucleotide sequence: TGTGCCAGCAGCTTAGCCACGGAGTGGGGTACGCAGTATTTT.

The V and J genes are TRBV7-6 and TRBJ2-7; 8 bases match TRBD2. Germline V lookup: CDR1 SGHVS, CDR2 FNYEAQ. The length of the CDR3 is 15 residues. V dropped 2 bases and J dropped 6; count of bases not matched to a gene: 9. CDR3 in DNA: TGTGCCAGCAGCTTACTAGGACTAGCAGGGAGCGAGCAGTACTTC. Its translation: CASSLLGLAGSEQYF.

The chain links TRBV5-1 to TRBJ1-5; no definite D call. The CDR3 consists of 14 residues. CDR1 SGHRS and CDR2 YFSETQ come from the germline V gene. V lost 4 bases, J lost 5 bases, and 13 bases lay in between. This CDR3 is CASSPDGVYQPQHF. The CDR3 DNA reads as TGCGCCAGCAGCCCGGACGGCGTTTATCAGCCCCAGCATTTT.

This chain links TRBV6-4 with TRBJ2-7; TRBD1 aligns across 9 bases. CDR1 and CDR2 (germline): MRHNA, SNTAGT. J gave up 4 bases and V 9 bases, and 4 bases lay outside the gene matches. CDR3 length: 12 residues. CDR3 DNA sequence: TGTGCCAGACAGGGGGCCAAATACGAGCAGTACTTC. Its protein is CARQGAKYEQYF.